These 5 T cell receptor beta chains share one sample of origin, sequenced in a study of Tregs in tolerant kidney transplant recipients. Profiling relied on immunoSEQ multiplex PCR, and the TCRdb table lists in-frame clones only, not all of them. Of 90,000 to 150,000 clones listed, almost 95% are singletons. The sample comprised CD4+ T cells from blood. The receptor set was obtained from a human donor in good health.

The chain employs TRBV5-1 and TRBJ2-2; D is unclear. The CDR3 loop spans 15 amino acids. CDR1 is SGHRS and CDR2 is YFSETQ in the germline V gene. Between the trimmed V and J ends, which lost 1 base and 5 bases, there was a span of 12 bases. The CDR3 DNA reads as TGCGCCAGCAGCTTGTGGGCGACGGAAACCGGGGAGCTGTTTTTT. The encoded protein is CASSLWATETGELFF.

This sequence joins TRBV5-6 and TRBJ1-2; 7 bases line up with TRBD1. The CDR3 totals 15 residues. The V segment lost 2 bases and the J segment 1 base; nucleotides outside the gene matches: 5. CDR1 SGHDT and CDR2 YYEEEE come from the germline V gene. DNA of the CDR3: TGTGCCAGCAGCTTTTACAGGGGAATTAACTATGGCTACACCTTC. It encodes CASSFYRGINYGYTF. The full variable domain, rest sourced from reference TRBV5-6 and TRBJ1-2, is DAGVTQSPTHLIKTRGQQVTLRCSPKSGHDTVSWYQQALGQGPQFIFQYYEEEERQRGNFPDRFSGHQFPNYSSELNVNALLLGDSALYLCASSFYRGINYGYTFGSGTRLTVV.

This clone has a handful of counts. V gene TRBV7-2 combines with J gene TRBJ1-5; TRBD1 matches at 8 bases. Germline-derived CDR1 and CDR2 are SGHTA and FQGNSA. J lost 7 bases, V lost 5 bases, and 10 bases had no gene match. The CDR3 has 15 amino acids. The CDR3 sequence: CASSGRTGMDQPQHF. DNA for the CDR3: TGTGCCAGCAGCGGACGGACAGGGATGGACCAGCCCCAGCATTTT.

The V call is TRBV7-3, the J call TRBJ2-3; unclear D gene. Germline assignment: CDR1 SGHTA and CDR2 FQGTGA. The CDR3 sequence is 12 residues long. The V and J ends lost 4 bases and 5 bases respectively, with 7 bases between them. The CDR3 protein is CASSSPGDTQYF. The CDR3 nucleotides read TGTGCCAGCAGCTCCCCTGGAGATACGCAGTATTTT.

The J gene is TRBJ1-3, the V gene TRBV7-9; no clear D gene. The CDR3 has 12 residues. The germline V gene encodes CDR1 SEHNR and CDR2 FQNEAQ (reference sequence). Trimming removed 3 bases from V and 6 bases from J, with 6 bases in between. The CDR3 sequence: CASSFGENTIYF. For the CDR3, the DNA is TGTGCCAGCAGCTTTGGGGAAAACACCATATATTTT.